A single sample gave rise to the 32 T cell receptor beta chains below, sequenced in a study of Graves' ophthalmopathy and Graves' hyperthyroidism. TCR beta CDR3 regions were amplified from RNA transcripts. HTBI primers served in a first-round RT-PCR, which a second-round multiplex PCR followed. TCRdb used MiXCR to reprocess the multiplex PCR reads, holding one entry per CDR3 protein. The sample has 600,000 to 700,000 distinct CDR3 sequences, about two fifths seen once. The sequenced material came from peripheral blood. The receptors stem from an adult man with Graves' ophthalmopathy.

The chain employs TRBV10-3 and TRBJ2-3; 11 bases fit TRBD2. The germline CDR1 and CDR2 sequences are ENHRY and SYGVKD. Trimming at V came to 10 bases and at J to 1 base, leaving 10 bases not matched to a gene. This CDR3 comprises 16 residues. The CDR3 DNA sequence: TGTGCCACCCGCTTACTAGCGGGGGACGGCACAGATACGCAGTATTTT. It encodes CATRLLAGDGTDTQYF.

This clonotype was recorded at least ten times. The chain is built from TRBV5-6 and TRBJ1-6, with 7 bases lining up with TRBD1. The CDR3 is 16 amino acids. V was clipped by 1 base and J by 8 bases; unmatched bases: 9. Germline loops: CDR1 SGHDT, CDR2 YYEEEE. CDR3 protein: CASSLYGFTGDSPLHF. CDR3 in DNA: TGTGCCAGCAGCTTGTACGGGTTTACAGGGGATTCACCCCTCCACTTT.

The chain couples TRBV20-1 to TRBJ2-5; 9 bases map to TRBD1. Losses at the gene ends were 2 bases for V and 2 bases for J; bases not matched to a gene: 3. This CDR3 is 14 amino acids long. Germline values: CDR1 DFQATT, CDR2 SNEGSKA (reference sequence). The CDR3 sequence: CSARTGTGQETQYF. The CDR3 DNA sequence: TGCAGTGCTAGAACCGGGACAGGGCAAGAGACCCAGTACTTC.

This clonotype was picked up a small number of times. The V and J genes are TRBV6-5 and TRBJ2-7; possibly TRBD1 for D (6 bases). The ends were cut back, 6 bases at V and 2 bases at J, with 14 bases in the middle. CDR1 is MNHEY, CDR2 SVGAGI, per germline. The length of the CDR3 is 14 residues. CDR3 DNA sequence: TGTGCCAGCAGGTATGGGGGCGAGACCTACGAGCAGTACTTC. As protein: CASRYGGETYEQYF.

About this clonotype: At one of its ends the junction is not consistent with the germline gene, which may arise from a read error. CDR3 residues: CASSLSFGGHQPQHF. CDR3 DNA sequence: TGCGCCAGCAGCCTATCCTTCGGGGGTCATCAGCCCCAGCATTTT. The chain uses TRBV7-9 and TRBJ1-5, with D possibly matching TRBD1 (5 bases). Germline V CDR1 and CDR2: SEHNR, FQNEAQ (reference sequence). The length of the CDR3 is 15 residues.

This chain links TRBV6-4 with TRBJ1-2; no reliable D call. The length of the CDR3 is 15 residues. Germline-derived CDR1 and CDR2 are MRHNA and SNTAGT. Trimming pared 3 bases from V and 4 bases from J, leaving 15 bases between. CDR3 bases: TGTGCCAGCAGTGAACCCGGAACCTCTAGCTATGGCTACACCTTC. The encoded protein is CASSEPGTSSYGYTF.

In this sample, this clonotype turned up a few times. The J gene is TRBJ2-2, the V gene TRBV20-1, with D tentatively TRBD2 (5 bases). CDR1 and CDR2 from the germline V gene are DFQATT and SNEGSKA (reference sequence). This CDR3 contains 16 residues. The V end was cut by 0 bases, the J end by 6 bases, with 17 bases between. The chain's CDR3 is CSARDLEDQASGELFF. The CDR3 DNA is TGCAGTGCTAGAGATCTGGAGGACCAAGCGTCCGGGGAGCTGTTTTTT.

Remarks on this clonotype: Its ends do not fully match the called genes, so a read error is possible. The chain is built from TRBV2 and TRBJ1-5, with D possibly TRBD1 on 6 matching bases. The CDR3 runs 15 residues. Per the germline V gene, CDR1 is SNHLY and CDR2 is FYNNEI. The CDR3 spells CASSVGDNGNQPQHF. In nucleotides, the CDR3 is TGTGCCAGCAGTGTCGGGGACAATGGCAATCAGCCCCAGCATTTC.

As for this clonotype: A much larger clone lies one base from this, so it may be a read error. The gene calls are TRBV5-1 and TRBJ1-4; 8 positions agree with TRBD1. V lost 10 bases and J lost 12; bases outside the gene matches: 14. Germline V CDR1 and CDR2: SGHRS, YFSETQ. This CDR3 region has 13 residues. CDR3 in amino acids: CADSSLGQGELFF. CDR3 coding DNA: TGCGCCGACAGCTCCCTCGGACAGGGAGAACTGTTTTTT.

The CDR3 DNA follows: TGCGCCAGCAGCCAAGATCGGACAGGGCGCTATGGCTACACCTTC. Translation gives CASSQDRTGRYGYTF. The V call is TRBV4-1, the J call TRBJ1-2, with 8 bases fitting TRBD1. After removal of 0 bases from V and 4 bases from J, the junction contained 4 bases not matched to a gene. The length of the CDR3 is 15 residues. The germline gives CDR1 MGHRA, CDR2 YSYEKL.

The chain employs TRBV4-3 and TRBJ2-2, with 8 positions matching TRBD1. The CDR3 has 19 residues. Germline CDR1 and CDR2: LGHNA and YSLEER. After removal of 0 bases from V and 7 bases from J, the junction contained 16 bases not matched to a gene. The CDR3 is CASSQDRLTGTGHSGELFF. DNA for the CDR3: TGCGCCAGCAGCCAAGATCGTTTGACCGGGACAGGTCATAGCGGGGAGCTGTTTTTT.

The chain is built from TRBV10-3 and TRBJ2-2; D is perhaps TRBD2 (6 bases). In germline, CDR1 is ENHRY, CDR2 SYGVKD. CDR3 size: 16 residues. Trimming removed 5 bases from V and 2 bases from J, with 15 bases in between. CDR3 residues: CAISFWLGGNTGELFF. The CDR3 coding sequence is TGTGCCATCAGTTTTTGGTTGGGAGGTAACACCGGGGAGCTGTTTTTT.

In its sample, this clonotype was seen many times. The chain combines TRBV20-1 with TRBJ1-2; D gene unclear. Germline V gene data show CDR1 as DFQATT and CDR2 as SNEGSKA (reference sequence). V was pared by 4 bases and J by 4 bases, with 7 bases between. The CDR3 spans 11 residues. CDR3 region: CSATFLYGYTF. The CDR3 bases are TGCAGTGCTACGTTCCTCTATGGCTACACCTTC.

Many counts were recorded for this clonotype. The chain couples TRBV5-1 to TRBJ1-5, with D hard to call. V gave up 2 bases and J gave up 4 bases, with 7 bases separating them. The CDR3 runs 13 residues. CDR1 is SGHRS and CDR2 is YFSETQ in the germline V gene. CDR3 protein: CASSLMGNQPQHF. In DNA form, the CDR3 reads TGCGCCAGCAGCTTAATGGGAAATCAGCCCCAGCATTTT.

V and J are TRBV9 and TRBJ1-2, with 8 positions matching TRBD1. Trimming took 3 bases from V and 4 from J; bases not matched to a gene: 8. Germline lookup yields CDR1 SGDLS and CDR2 YYNGEE. This CDR3 is built from 15 residues. This CDR3 reads CASSDGGTGVYGYTF. The CDR3 nucleotides are TGTGCCAGCAGCGATGGCGGGACAGGCGTCTATGGCTACACCTTC.

The V and J genes are TRBV5-1 and TRBJ1-2; 8 bases map to TRBD1. J lost 6 bases, V lost 4 bases, and 8 bases had no gene match. CDR3 length: 14 amino acids. From germline, CDR1 is SGHRS and CDR2 YFSETQ. Here the CDR3 DNA reads TGCGCCAGCAGCCCGACAGGGGTAGTGGATGGCTACACCTTC. Amino acids: CASSPTGVVDGYTF.

This clonotype has a handful of counts. The V call is TRBV4-1, the J call TRBJ2-7, with D unresolved. This CDR3 has 13 residues. CDR1 MGHRA and CDR2 YSYEKL come from the germline V gene. V dropped 2 bases and J dropped 2 bases, with 7 bases sitting between them. The CDR3 nucleotides are TGCGCCAGCAGCCAACTTCCTACCTACGAGCAGTACTTC. Translating gives CASSQLPTYEQYF.

At least ten counts were recorded for this clonotype. This chain joins TRBV15 and TRBJ1-1, with 7 bases matching TRBD1. There are 14 residues in the CDR3. Germline V CDR1 and CDR2: LNHNV, YYDKDF (reference sequence). Trimming cost V 1 base and J 8 bases; bases outside gene matches: 7. The CDR3 protein is CATSRAWRDSEAFF. In DNA, the CDR3 is TGTGCCACCAGCAGAGCTTGGCGGGACAGCGAAGCTTTCTTT.

This clonotype was recorded at least ten times. The V and J genes are TRBV19 and TRBJ2-5; D might be TRBD1 or TRBD2, each matching 5 bases. Trimming took 9 bases from V and 9 from J, leaving 23 bases between them. CDR3 length equals 14 residues. Germline CDR1 LNHDA, CDR2 SQIVND (reference sequence). This chain's CDR3 is CASETTGRGSAQYF. The CDR3, as DNA: TGTGCCAGCGAAACTACGGGACGCGGGTCGGCCCAGTACTTC.

The V call is TRBV7-9, the J call TRBJ1-2; TRBD1 matches at 9 bases. Germline V gives CDR1 SEHNR, CDR2 FQNEAQ (reference sequence). Trimming at V came to 5 bases and at J to 6 bases, leaving 10 bases not matched to a gene. The CDR3 totals 15 residues. The CDR3: CASSVPWDRENGYTF. CDR3 in DNA: TGTGCCAGCAGCGTTCCGTGGGACAGGGAAAATGGCTACACCTTC.

The chain combines TRBV5-1 with TRBJ2-7; 8 nucleotides line up with TRBD1. CDR3 length: 15 residues. Losses at the gene ends were 4 bases for V and 2 bases for J; bases not matched to a gene: 8. The germline V gene encodes CDR1 SGHRS and CDR2 YFSETQ. The CDR3 loop reads CASSPLDREAYEQYF. Here the CDR3 DNA reads TGCGCCAGCAGCCCATTGGACAGGGAGGCCTACGAGCAGTACTTC. The variable domain in full, completed from reference TRBV5-1 and TRBJ2-7, reads KAGVTQTPRYLIKTRGQQVTLSCSPISGHRSVSWYQQTPGQGLQFLFEYFSETQRNKGNFPGRFSGRQFSNSRSEMNVSTLELGDSALYLCASSPLDREAYEQYFGPGTRLTVT.

This clonotype showed up many times. The chain joins TRBV7-9 to TRBJ1-2, with 11 nucleotides matching TRBD1. J was trimmed by 6 bases and V by 10 bases; bases with no gene match: 13. Looked up from germline, CDR1 is SEHNR and CDR2 is FQNEAQ (reference sequence). The CDR3 extends over 15 amino acids. For the CDR3, the DNA is TGTGCCACTCAACAAGAGGACAGGGGGCTGGATGGCTACACCTTC. Translating it yields CATQQEDRGLDGYTF.

This rearrangement joins TRBV7-2 to TRBJ1-1, with D perhaps matching TRBD1 (5 bases). The CDR3 contains 11 residues. The V end lost 5 bases, the J end lost 10 bases, and 11 bases lay between the germline ends. The germline CDR1 and CDR2 sequences are SGHTA and FQGNSA. The CDR3 region is CASSTNQGAFF. The CDR3 coding sequence is TGTGCCAGCAGCACAAACCAGGGAGCTTTCTTT. Full variable domain (remainder filled in from reference TRBV7-2 and TRBJ1-1): GAGVSQSPSNKVTEKGKDVELRCDPISGHTALYWYRQSLGQGLEFLIYFQGNSAPDKSGLPSDRFSAERTGGSVSTLTIQRTQQEDSAVYLCASSTNQGAFFGQGTRLTVV.

The chain carries TRBV6-1 and TRBJ1-1; the D is unclear. The length of the CDR3 is 14 residues. With 1 base removed from V and 7 bases from J, the gap between germline ends came to 13 bases. Germline CDR1 reads MNHNS; CDR2 reads SASEGT. Here the CDR3 reads CASSEVSDGNEAFF. CDR3 bases: TGTGCCAGCAGTGAAGTTTCGGACGGTAATGAAGCTTTCTTT.

This clonotype was counted ten times or more. The J gene is TRBJ2-2, the V gene TRBV24-1; 10 nucleotides match TRBD1. Germline CDR1 and CDR2: KGHDR and SFDVKD. This CDR3 contains 15 residues. The J segment lost 1 base and the V segment lost 9 bases, leaving 4 bases of the junction unmatched. The CDR3 region is CATGTGDWNTGELFF. The CDR3 DNA is TGTGCCACCGGGACAGGGGATTGGAACACCGGGGAGCTGTTTTTT.

This clonotype was seen a handful of times. The DNA for the CDR3 is TGCGCCAGCAGCTTGAGGTCGGCGTCGGATCTCGAGCAGTACTTC. It encodes CASSLRSASDLEQYF. This chain connects TRBV5-1 to TRBJ2-7; the D is unclear. V dropped 1 base and J dropped 6 bases, with 17 bases sitting between them. This CDR3 has 15 residues. Germline CDR1 reads SGHRS; CDR2 reads YFSETQ. The complete variable domain, with remaining parts taken from reference TRBV5-1 and TRBJ2-7, reads KAGVTQTPRYLIKTRGQQVTLSCSPISGHRSVSWYQQTPGQGLQFLFEYFSETQRNKGNFPGRFSGRQFSNSRSEMNVSTLELGDSALYLCASSLRSASDLEQYFGPGTRLTVT.

This clonotype was recorded many times. The chain has TRBV20-1 and TRBJ2-5; possibly TRBD1 for D (5 bases). Per the germline V gene, CDR1 is DFQATT and CDR2 is SNEGSKA (reference sequence). With 6 bases removed from V and 8 bases from J, the gap between germline ends came to 13 bases. The CDR3 is made up of 11 amino acids. The CDR3 nucleotides read TGCAGTGCCCGCCCAGGGATTACCCAGTACTTC. As protein: CSARPGITQYF.

This clonotype occurred many times. The chain combines TRBV10-3 with TRBJ1-5, with TRBD1 as a possible D gene (5 bases). Germline loops: CDR1 ENHRY, CDR2 SYGVKD. With 3 bases removed from V and 2 bases from J, the gap between germline ends came to 8 bases. The CDR3 totals 14 residues. The CDR3 reads CAISDVGGNQPQHF. DNA of the CDR3: TGTGCCATCAGTGATGTAGGGGGCAATCAGCCCCAGCATTTT.

The chain has TRBV12-3 or TRBV12-4 and TRBJ1-4; 10 nucleotides line up with TRBD1. This CDR3 comprises 15 residues. V shed 4 bases and J 8 bases; nucleotides not matched to a gene: 7. CDR3 amino acids: CASSSTGQGEEKLFF. CDR3 nucleotide sequence: TGTGCCAGCAGTTCGACTGGACAGGGGGAAGAAAAACTGTTTTTT.

This clonotype appeared many times. The chain joins TRBV10-3 to TRBJ2-7; 11 bases match TRBD2. Germline loops: CDR1 ENHRY, CDR2 SYGVKD. V trimming: 4 bases; J trimming: 3 bases; junction bases outside the gene matches: 17. This CDR3 region has 19 residues. The DNA for the CDR3 is TGTGCCATCAGTGGGCCTGGACTAGCGGGTGCCTCTCCGAACTACGAGCAGTACTTC. Translated, it gives CAISGPGLAGASPNYEQYF.

Only one count was recorded for this clonotype. The V and J genes are TRBV10-3 and TRBJ1-4; the D is unclear. V was trimmed by 0 bases and J by 0 bases, leaving 5 bases between them. The germline V gene encodes CDR1 ENHRY and CDR2 SYGVKD. The CDR3 extends over 15 amino acids. CDR3 coding DNA: TGTGCCATCAGTGAGTCGGGCACAACTAATGAAAAACTGTTTTTT. It encodes CAISESGTTNEKLFF.

This clonotype was observed many times. This sequence joins TRBV12-3 or TRBV12-4 and TRBJ1-4; maybe TRBD1 (5 bases). The CDR3 totals 15 residues. Trimming took off 7 bases at V and 11 bases at J, with 23 bases between the two ends. CDR3 residues: CASTRGGGGNRKLFF. The CDR3 region has the DNA TGTGCCAGCACCCGAGGCGGTGGGGGAAATCGGAAACTGTTTTTT.